Presented here are 3 T cell receptor beta chains from one specimen sequenced in a study of cytomegalovirus exposure and HLA in healthy donors. The PCR used 60 Vbeta and 13 Jbeta primers. This table comes from immunoSEQ multiplex PCR, and its TCRdb copy is limited to in-frame clones, with some not included. The sample yields roughly 140,000 clones, roughly four fifths seen once. Input material: PBMCs. The source is a human donor in good health.

Turning to this clone: Its ends do not fully match the called genes, so a read error is possible. The genes are TRBV5-4 and TRBJ2-7; the D gene is possibly TRBD2 (6 bases). This CDR3 is built from 15 residues. Germline lookup yields CDR1 SGHNT and CDR2 YYREEE (reference sequence). The CDR3 protein is CASSFGGVFSCEQYF. The CDR3 nucleotides read TGTGCCAGCAGCTTCGGCGGGGTCTTCTCCTGCGAGCAGTACTTC.

J is TRBJ2-5 and V is TRBV5-8, with 8 bases fitting TRBD1. V gave up 2 bases and J gave up 9 bases; unmatched junction bases: 3. Germline CDR1 is SGHTS and CDR2 is YDEGEE. The CDR3 runs 12 residues. CDR3 region: CASSFPGGSQYF. Here the CDR3 DNA reads TGTGCCAGCAGCTTCCCAGGGGGCTCCCAGTACTTC.

The V and J genes are TRBV4-1 and TRBJ2-2, with D perhaps TRBD2 (6 bases). This CDR3 region has 17 residues. Trimming cost V 4 bases and J 1 base, with 16 bases left between them. The germline V gene encodes CDR1 MGHRA and CDR2 YSYEKL. In DNA, the CDR3 is TGCGCCAGCAGCCTTGTCCGAGGAGGGTGGAACACCGGGGAGCTGTTTTTT. Translated: CASSLVRGGWNTGELFF.